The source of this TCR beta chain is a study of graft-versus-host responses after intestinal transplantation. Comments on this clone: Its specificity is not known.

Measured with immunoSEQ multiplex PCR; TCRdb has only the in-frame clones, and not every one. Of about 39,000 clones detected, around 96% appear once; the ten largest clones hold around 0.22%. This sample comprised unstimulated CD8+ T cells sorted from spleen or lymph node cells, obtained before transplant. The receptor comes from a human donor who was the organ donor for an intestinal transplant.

CDR3 residues: CASSPQTGAGANVLTF. For the CDR3, the DNA is TGCGCCAGCAGCCCCCAGACAGGGGCTGGGGCCAACGTCCTGACTTTC. The chain links TRBV4-1 to TRBJ2-6, with TRBD1 identical over 8 bases. The V and J ends lost 4 bases and 2 bases, in that order; junction bases with no gene match: 4. CDR1 is MGHRA, CDR2 YSYEKL, per germline. The CDR3 length is 16 residues.